The 12 T cell receptor beta chains reported below all come from one sample, sequenced in a study of T cell repertoires in cytomegalovirus infection. TCRdb independently ran MiXCR on the reads; one entry per CDR3 protein. This table holds more than 85,000 distinct CDR3 sequences, more than 20% found once. The specimen was CD8+ T cells from PBMCs. The source is a human donor in good health (CMV status not recorded). Some clones in this sample may be carry-over from other donors' samples.

The sample holds many counts of this clonotype. J is TRBJ1-5 and V is TRBV6-5, with no clear D. V gave up 9 bases and J gave up 1 base, with 10 bases separating them. Germline CDR1 MNHEY, CDR2 SVGAGI. This CDR3 is 13 amino acids long. Here the CDR3 DNA reads TGTGCCAGTACTAAGGAAAGCAATCAGCCCCAGCATTTT. Its translation is CASTKESNQPQHF.

This clonotype was observed at least ten times. The rearrangement links TRBV7-8 to TRBJ2-1; 7 nucleotides align to TRBD2. V was pared by 4 bases and J by 6 bases, with 18 bases of the junction left unmatched. Looked up from germline, CDR1 is SGHVS and CDR2 is FQNEAQ. CDR3 size: 18 residues. This chain's CDR3 is CASSYPSSGLLPSNEQFF. For the CDR3, the DNA is TGTGCCAGCAGCTACCCGTCTAGCGGCCTCCTCCCGTCCAATGAGCAGTTCTTC.

Comment on this clonotype: One base away lies a much larger clone, so this may be a sequencing read error. CDR3 sequence (DNA): TGCAGCGTTGAACTTCCCAGACAGGGATATACCGGGGAGCTGTTTTTT. The encoded protein is CSVELPRQGYTGELFF. V gene TRBV29-1 combines with J gene TRBJ2-2; 7 bases align to TRBD1. J gave up 5 bases and V 2 bases, and 11 bases lay outside the gene matches. The CDR3 totals 16 residues. Germline CDR1 and CDR2: SQVTM and ANQGSEA.

V is TRBV29-1 and J is TRBJ2-7, with D maybe TRBD2 (6 bases). Germline V gene sequence: CDR1 SQVTM, CDR2 ANQGSEA. The CDR3 spans 14 residues. V gave up 7 bases and J gave up 0 bases, with 16 bases separating them. CDR3 bases: TGCAGCGGGGCCGGAGGACTAAACTCCTACGAGCAGTACTTC. Translated, it gives CSGAGGLNSYEQYF.

This clonotype was seen ten or more times. The rearrangement joins TRBV7-2 to TRBJ2-7; D perhaps matches TRBD2 (6 bases). Per the germline V gene, CDR1 is SGHTA and CDR2 is FQGNSA. The germline V and J ends were trimmed by 5 bases and 0 bases, with 14 bases remaining between them. The CDR3 has 15 amino acids. The chain's CDR3 is CASSPWPGLSYEQYF. In DNA, the CDR3 is TGTGCCAGCAGCCCATGGCCGGGACTCTCCTACGAGCAGTACTTC.

The chain employs TRBV10-3 and TRBJ2-7; 7 bases map to TRBD2. After removal of 3 bases from V and 0 bases from J, the junction contained 5 bases not matched to a gene. CDR1 ENHRY and CDR2 SYGVKD come from the germline V gene. The CDR3 totals 15 residues. The CDR3 DNA is TGTGCCATCAGTGACTCAGCGGGAAGCTCCTACGAGCAGTACTTC. Residues: CAISDSAGSSYEQYF.

This clonotype showed up just a few times. CDR3 amino acids: CASKDTGVRETQYF. For the CDR3, the DNA is TGTGCCAGCAAAGACACGGGAGTTAGGGAGACCCAGTACTTC. The chain combines TRBV6-2 or TRBV6-3 with TRBJ2-5, with D perhaps matching TRBD2 (6 bases). Trimming left V 7 bases short and J 5 bases short, with 17 bases between. Germline V lookup: CDR1 MNHEY, CDR2 SVGEGT. The CDR3 contains 14 residues.

The chain links TRBV4-3 to TRBJ2-2; D is tentatively TRBD1 or TRBD2 (6 bases each). Germline V gene sequence: CDR1 LGHNA, CDR2 YSLEER. This CDR3 has 18 residues. Between the trimmed V and J ends, which lost 0 bases and 1 base, there was a span of 15 bases. The CDR3 spells CASSQDKAEGGNTGELFF. DNA of the CDR3: TGCGCCAGCAGCCAAGATAAGGCAGAGGGGGGGAACACCGGGGAGCTGTTTTTT.

The CDR3 loop is CASSPSDRSYNSPLHF. The CDR3 region has the DNA TGTGCCAGCAGCCCCAGCGACAGATCCTATAATTCACCCCTCCACTTT. The rearrangement links TRBV7-8 to TRBJ1-6; TRBD1 might be the D (5 bases). The germline V gene has CDR1 SGHVS and CDR2 FQNEAQ. V dropped 5 bases and J dropped 1 base, with 12 bases sitting between them. This CDR3 is 16 amino acids long.

V is TRBV19 and J is TRBJ1-5; TRBD1 matches at 11 bases. Germline CDR1 reads LNHDA; CDR2 reads SQIVND (reference sequence). The CDR3 runs to 15 residues. V gave up 6 bases and J gave up 4 bases; unmatched junction bases: 5. The CDR3: CASSPDRGLNQPQHF. In DNA form, the CDR3 reads TGTGCCAGTAGCCCGGACAGGGGGCTAAATCAGCCCCAGCATTTT.

The rearrangement links TRBV5-5 to TRBJ1-5; 9 bases align to TRBD1. Germline values: CDR1 SGHKS, CDR2 YYEKEE (reference sequence). The CDR3 loop spans 14 amino acids. J lost 5 bases, V lost 2 bases, and 2 bases had no gene match. CDR3 in DNA: TGTGCCAGCAGCTTTACAGGGGGCGATCAGCCCCAGCATTTT. Its protein is CASSFTGGDQPQHF. Drawing the rest from reference TRBV5-5 and TRBJ1-5, the complete variable domain is DAGVTQSPTHLIKTRGQQVTLRCSPISGHKSVSWYQQVLGQGPQFIFQYYEKEERGRGNFPDRFSARQFPNYSSELNVNALLLGDSALYLCASSFTGGDQPQHFGDGTRLSIL.

This clonotype came up many times. The V gene is TRBV11-2, the J gene TRBJ2-3; 13 bases are a match to TRBD2. Per germline, CDR1 SGHAT and CDR2 FQNNGV. The CDR3 consists of 15 residues. V was clipped by 5 bases and J by 6 bases; unmatched bases: 5. The DNA of the CDR3 is TGTGCCAGCAGCGCCACTAGCGGGAGGGTCGATACGCAGTATTTT. This encodes CASSATSGRVDTQYF.